This passage covers 3 T cell receptor beta chains from one sample sequenced in a study of post-analysis software for immune sequencing data. Study-wide results and limits: With TRBV5-6, TRBV5-1 and TRBV20-1 included, roughly five TRBV segments were more frequent in patients than in controls.

Carried by the TCR beta cDNA libraries were unique molecular identifiers. One entry per CDR3 protein, called by TCRdb with MiXCR from the PCR reads. The sample shows hundreds of thousands of distinct CDR3 sequences, just under 30% of them seen only once. Which antigens these TCRs recognize remains unknown. The sequencing input was blood. The source of these receptors is a girl aged 10 to 17 with multiple sclerosis.

The V gene is TRBV25-1, the J gene TRBJ1-5, with a tentative D call TRBD1 (5 bases). This CDR3 region has 14 residues. CDR1 MGHDK and CDR2 SYGVNS come from the germline V gene. V was clipped by 3 bases and J by 2 bases, with 8 bases between them. CDR3 DNA sequence: TGTGCCAGCAGTGACTGGGGGGGCAATCAGCCCCAGCATTTT. It encodes CASSDWGGNQPQHF.

In this sample, this clonotype turned up a few times. The chain has TRBV29-1 and TRBJ2-5; the D call may be TRBD1 or TRBD2 (5 bases each). The V end lost 4 bases, the J end lost 2 bases, and 23 bases lay between the germline ends. The CDR3 is made up of 17 amino acids. CDR1 and CDR2 from the germline V gene are SQVTM and ANQGSEA. The CDR3 DNA reads TGCAGCGTTGGACGGGGCCCCTCACTGGACTTTCAAGAGACCCAGTACTTC. Amino acid sequence: CSVGRGPSLDFQETQYF.

There are many counts of this clonotype. This sequence joins TRBV20-1 and TRBJ2-1; the D is unclear. Trimming shortened V by 3 bases and J by 0 bases, and 18 bases separated the two germline ends. CDR3 length: 17 residues. The V gene's germline CDR1 is DFQATT and CDR2 SNEGSKA (reference sequence). The CDR3 DNA reads TGCAGTGCTAGGCCCTTCGCGTTACCTAGCTCCTACAATGAGCAGTTCTTC. Amino acid sequence: CSARPFALPSSYNEQFF.